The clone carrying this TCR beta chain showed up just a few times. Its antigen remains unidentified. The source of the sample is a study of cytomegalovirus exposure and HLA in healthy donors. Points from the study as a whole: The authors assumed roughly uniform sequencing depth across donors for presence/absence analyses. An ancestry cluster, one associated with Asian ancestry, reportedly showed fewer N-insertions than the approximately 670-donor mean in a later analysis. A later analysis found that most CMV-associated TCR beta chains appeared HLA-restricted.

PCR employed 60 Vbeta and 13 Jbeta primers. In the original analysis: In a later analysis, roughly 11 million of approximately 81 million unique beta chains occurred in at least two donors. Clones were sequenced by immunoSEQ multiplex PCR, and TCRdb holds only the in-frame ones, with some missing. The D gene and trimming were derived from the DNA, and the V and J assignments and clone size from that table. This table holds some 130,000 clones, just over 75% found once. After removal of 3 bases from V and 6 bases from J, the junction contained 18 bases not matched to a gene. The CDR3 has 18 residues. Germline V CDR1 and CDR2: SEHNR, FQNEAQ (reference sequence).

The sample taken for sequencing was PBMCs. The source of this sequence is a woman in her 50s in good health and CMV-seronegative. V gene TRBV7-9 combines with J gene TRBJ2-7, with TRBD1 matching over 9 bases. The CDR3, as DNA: TGTGCCAGCAGCTTCCTAAGGCTTACCGGGACAGGGTTCGGCGAGCAGTACTTC. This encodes CASSFLRLTGTGFGEQYF. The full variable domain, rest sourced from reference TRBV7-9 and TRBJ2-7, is DTGVSQNPRHKITKRGQNVTFRCDPISEHNRLYWYRQTLGQGPEFLTYFQNEAQLEKSRLLSDRFSAERPKGSFSTLEIQRTEQGDSAMYLCASSFLRLTGTGFGEQYFGPGTRLTVT.